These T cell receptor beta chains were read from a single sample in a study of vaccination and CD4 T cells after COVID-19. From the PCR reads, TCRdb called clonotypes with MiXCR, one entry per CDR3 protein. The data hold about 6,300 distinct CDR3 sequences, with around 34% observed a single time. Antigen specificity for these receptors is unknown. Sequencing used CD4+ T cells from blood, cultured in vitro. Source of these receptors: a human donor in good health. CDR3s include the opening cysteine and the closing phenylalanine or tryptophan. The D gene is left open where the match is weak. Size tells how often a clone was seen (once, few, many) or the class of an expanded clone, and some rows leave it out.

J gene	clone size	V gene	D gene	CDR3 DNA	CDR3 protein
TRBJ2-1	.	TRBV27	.	TGTGCCAGCAGTGATTTCGATGAGCAGTTCTTC	CASSDFDEQFF
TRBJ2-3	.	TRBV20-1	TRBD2	TGCAGTGCTAGAAAGCCGGGGACTAGCGGGAGCCCCACAGATACGCAGTATTTT	CSARKPGTSGSPTDTQYF
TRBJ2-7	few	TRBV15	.	TGTGCCACCAGCAGAGGGGGGGAGACGGGACGGGGCGAGCAGTACTTC	CATSRGGETGRGEQYF
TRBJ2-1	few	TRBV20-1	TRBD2	TGCAGTGTCGGGGGACTAGCGAACTACAATGAGCAGTTCTTC	CSVGGLANYNEQFF
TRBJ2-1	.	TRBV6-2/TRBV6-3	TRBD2	TGTGCCAGCAGTTACTCGGGTAGCGGGAGCAATGAGCAGTTCTTC	CASSYSGSGSNEQFF
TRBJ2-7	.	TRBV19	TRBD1	TGTGCCAGTAGACCTTGGACAGGGAACGAGCAGTACTTC	CASRPWTGNEQYF
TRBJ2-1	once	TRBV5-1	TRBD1	TGCGCCAGCAGCGGGGCCGGGACAGGGTCCTACAATGAGCAGTTCTTC	CASSGAGTGSYNEQFF
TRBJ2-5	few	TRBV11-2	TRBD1	TGTGCCAGCAGGGCTACAGGGGGGGAGACCCAGTACTTC	CASRATGGETQYF
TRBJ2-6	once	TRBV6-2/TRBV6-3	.	TGTGCCAGCAGCAATACAGGGTCTGGGGCCAACGTCCTGACTTTC	CASSNTGSGANVLTF
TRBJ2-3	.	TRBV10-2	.	TGCGCCAGCACTACTTTCTACAGGGCTGGCACAGATACGCAGTATTTT	CASTTFYRAGTDTQYF
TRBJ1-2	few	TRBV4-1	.	TGCGCCAGCAGCCAAACAGGTTATGGCTACACCTTC	CASSQTGYGYTF
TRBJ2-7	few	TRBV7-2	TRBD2	TGTGCCAGCACCTTAGGGGCGGGAGCCGGAGGCTACGAGCAGTACTTC	CASTLGAGAGGYEQYF
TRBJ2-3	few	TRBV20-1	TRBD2	TGCAGTGCTAGCGGCTGGGGATCGGGAGGAACAGATACGCAGTATTTT	CSASGWGSGGTDTQYF
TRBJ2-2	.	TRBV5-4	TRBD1	TGTGCCAGCAGCGGGGGGACAGGGGGATTCACCGGGGAGCTGTTTTTT	CASSGGTGGFTGELFF
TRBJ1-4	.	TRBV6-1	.	TGTGCCAGCAGCCCACTCGATGGAACTGAAAAACTGTTTTTT	CASSPLDGTEKLFF
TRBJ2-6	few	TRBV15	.	TGTGCCACCAGCAGAGGAATTGAGGCCAACGTCCTGACTTTC	CATSRGIEANVLTF
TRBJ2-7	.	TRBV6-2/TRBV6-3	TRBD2	TGTGCCAGCAGTTACGGGACTAGCGCCTACGAGCAGTACTTC	CASSYGTSAYEQYF
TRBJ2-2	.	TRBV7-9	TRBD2	TGTGCCAGCAGTGGCGGGAGAGTACACGGGGAGCTGTTTTTT	CASSGGRVHGELFF
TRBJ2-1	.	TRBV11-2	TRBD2	TGTGCCAGCAGGCTAGCGGGGAGCTCCTACAATGAGCAGTTCTTC	CASRLAGSSYNEQFF
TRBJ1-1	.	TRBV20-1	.	TGCAGTGCTAGAGATTCCAGGGGTGGCACTGAAGCTTTCTTT	CSARDSRGGTEAFF
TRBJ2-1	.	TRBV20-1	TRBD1	TGCAGTGCTCCTCAGGGGGACAATGAGCAGTTCTTC	CSAPQGDNEQFF
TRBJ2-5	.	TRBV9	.	TGTGCCAGCAGCGTAGGGATGGCTGGCGAGACCCAGTACTTC	CASSVGMAGETQYF
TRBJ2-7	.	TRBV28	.	TGTGCCAGCAGTTTAGGGGTACCGGGGGAGCAGTACTTC	CASSLGVPGEQYF
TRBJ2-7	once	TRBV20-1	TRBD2	TGCAGTGCTAGAAACCCCCCGGAGCGGGAGGGCTACGAGCAGTACTTC	CSARNPPEREGYEQYF
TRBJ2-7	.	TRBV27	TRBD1	TGTGCCAGCAGTCTCCTACGGACAGGGGGCGTGGGAGGCGAGCAGTACTTC	CASSLLRTGGVGGEQYF
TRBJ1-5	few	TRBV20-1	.	TGCAGTGCCGGGGGGCTTCACAATCAGCCCCAGCATTTT	CSAGGLHNQPQHF
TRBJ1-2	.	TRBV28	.	TGTGCCAGCACACTCACGGGCCAGGGTCGAGGCTACACCTTC	CASTLTGQGRGYTF
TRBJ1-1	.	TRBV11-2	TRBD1	TGTGCCAGCAGACCTCAGACAGGGATCGGAGCTTTCTTT	CASRPQTGIGAFF
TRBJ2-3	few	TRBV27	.	TGTGCCAGCACATTGTCGGCCGGAGGTACGCAGTATTTT	CASTLSAGGTQYF
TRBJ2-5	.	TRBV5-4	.	TGTGCCAGCAGCTTGGGAGGGGGGCGTGGAGAGACCCAGTACTTC	CASSLGGGRGETQYF
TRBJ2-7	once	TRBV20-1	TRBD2	TGCAGTGCTAGAACCCTTTGGGGTAGCGGGACCTCCTACGAGCAGTACTTC	CSARTLWGSGTSYEQYF
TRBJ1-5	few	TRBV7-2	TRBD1	TGTGCCAGCAGCTGGCAGGGGGATAGCAATCAGCCCCAGCATTTT	CASSWQGDSNQPQHF
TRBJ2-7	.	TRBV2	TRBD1	TGTGCCAGCACCGGGACAGGGTTCTACGAGCAGTACTTC	CASTGTGFYEQYF
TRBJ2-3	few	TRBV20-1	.	TGCAGTGCTCTTCTCAGGGCGGATACGCAGTATTTT	CSALLRADTQYF
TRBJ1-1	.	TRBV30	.	TGTGCCTGGACAAGACAGTTGGGTACTGAAGCTTTCTTT	CAWTRQLGTEAFF
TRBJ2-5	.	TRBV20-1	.	TGCAGTGCTAGGCAGGGGCGGGAGACCCAGTACTTC	CSARQGRETQYF
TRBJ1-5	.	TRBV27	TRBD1	TGTGCCAGCAGTTTGTCCGTTCCGGGACAGGGGGCGGGAAATCAGCCCCAGCATTTT	CASSLSVPGQGAGNQPQHF
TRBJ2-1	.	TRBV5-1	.	TGCGCCAGCAGCCGGGGATCGCGGGGCCCTCGGGGCGATGAGCAGTTCTTC	CASSRGSRGPRGDEQFF
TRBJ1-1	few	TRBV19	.	TGTGCCAGTAGTATCGGGGACATACCGAACACTGAAGCTTTCTTT	CASSIGDIPNTEAFF
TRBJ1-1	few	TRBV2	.	TGTGCCAGCAGTGAACAGACCCTGAACACTGAAGCTTTCTTT	CASSEQTLNTEAFF
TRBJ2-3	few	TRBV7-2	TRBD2	TGTGCCAGCAGCTTAGGCCTAGCGGGAGTGGATACGCAGTATTTT	CASSLGLAGVDTQYF
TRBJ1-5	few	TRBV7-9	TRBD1	TGTGCCAGCAGCTTCGCAGGGGGCAGAGGGCAGCCCCAGCATTTT	CASSFAGGRGQPQHF
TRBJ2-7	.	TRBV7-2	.	TGTGCCAGCAGCCAGCTATACGAGCAGTACTTC	CASSQLYEQYF
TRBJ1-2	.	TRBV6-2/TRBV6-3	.	TGTGCCAGCAGATGGTCTTCGGGGGGCTATGGCTACACCTTC	CASRWSSGGYGYTF
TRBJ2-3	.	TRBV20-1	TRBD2	TGCAGTGCTAGAGCGGGGACCGTGGCGGGAGTTCTCACAGATACGCAGTATTTT	CSARAGTVAGVLTDTQYF
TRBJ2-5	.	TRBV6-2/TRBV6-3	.	TGTGCCAGCAGTTACTCCCCTCCGCAGACCCAGTACTTC	CASSYSPPQTQYF
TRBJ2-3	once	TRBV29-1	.	TGCAGCGTTGATCCCGGGAACTCAGATACGCAGTATTTT	CSVDPGNSDTQYF
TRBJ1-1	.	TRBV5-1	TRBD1	TGCGCCAGCAGCTACAGGGGAGGAGAAGCTTTCTTT	CASSYRGGEAFF
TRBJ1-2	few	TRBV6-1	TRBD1	TGTGCCAGCAGTAGACAGGTCGGGACAGGGGTGAGCTATGGCTACACCTTC	CASSRQVGTGVSYGYTF
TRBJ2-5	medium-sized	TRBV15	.	TGTGCCACCAGCCGGGGGCAGGAGACCCAGTACTTC	CATSRGQETQYF
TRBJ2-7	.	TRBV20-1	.	TGCAGTGCTAGAGGGGGGAGCTCCCCCTCGGAGCAGTACTTC	CSARGGSSPSEQYF
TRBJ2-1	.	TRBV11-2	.	TGTGCCAGCAGCCGAAGGGGGGCCTACAATGAGCAGTTCTTC	CASSRRGAYNEQFF
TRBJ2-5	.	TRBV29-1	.	TGCAGCGTTGGACACTCTGTGTACCAAGAGACCCAGTACTTC	CSVGHSVYQETQYF
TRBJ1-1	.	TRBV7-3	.	TGTGCCAGCAGCTTGGGCAGCGGGAACACTGAAGCTTTCTTT	CASSLGSGNTEAFF
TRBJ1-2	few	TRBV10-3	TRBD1	TGTGCCATCAGGAGGGACAGAAACTATGGCTACACCTTC	CAIRRDRNYGYTF
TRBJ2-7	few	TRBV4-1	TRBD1	TGCGCCAGCAGCCACCTGCCGGGACAGGCACCCTACGAGCAGTACTTC	CASSHLPGQAPYEQYF
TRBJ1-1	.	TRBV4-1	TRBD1	TGCGCCAGCAGCCAAGAAAGGGGGCGAAATACTGAAGCTTTCTTT	CASSQERGRNTEAFF
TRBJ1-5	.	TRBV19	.	TGTGCCAGTAGTCCTACAGGGTTAGGACAGCCCCAGCATTTT	CASSPTGLGQPQHF
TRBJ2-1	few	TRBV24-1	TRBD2	TGTGCCACCAGTGATTTATTCCTAGCGGGAGAAGGTGAGCAGTTCTTC	CATSDLFLAGEGEQFF